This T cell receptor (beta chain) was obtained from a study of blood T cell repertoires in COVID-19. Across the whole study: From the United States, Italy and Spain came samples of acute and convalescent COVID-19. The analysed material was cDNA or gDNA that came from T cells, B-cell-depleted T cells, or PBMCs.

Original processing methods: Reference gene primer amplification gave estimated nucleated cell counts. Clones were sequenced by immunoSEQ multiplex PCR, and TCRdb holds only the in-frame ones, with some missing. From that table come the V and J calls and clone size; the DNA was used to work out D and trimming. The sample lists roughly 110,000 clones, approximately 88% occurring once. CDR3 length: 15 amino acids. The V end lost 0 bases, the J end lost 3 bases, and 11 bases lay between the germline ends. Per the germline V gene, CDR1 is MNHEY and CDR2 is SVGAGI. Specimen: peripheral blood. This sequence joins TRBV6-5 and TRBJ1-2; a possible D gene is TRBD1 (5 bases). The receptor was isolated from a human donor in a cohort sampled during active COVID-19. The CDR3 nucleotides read TGTGCCAGCAGTTACTCGATTCTAGGGGACTATGGCTACACCTTC. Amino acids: CASSYSILGDYGYTF.